The 13 T cell receptor beta chains below were found in one sample sequenced in a study of shared clonotypes between healthy human individuals. Assay used: immunoSEQ multiplex PCR; TCRdb lists only in-frame clones, some missing. Among some 2,000,000 clones listed, roughly 95% were seen once. The sample was naive CD4+ T cells sorted from blood. Indicated subset: CD45RA+ positively selected. These receptors came from a man aged 18-30 years in good health.

V usage is TRBV18 and J usage is TRBJ1-2, with no clear D. The CDR3 consists of 16 residues. The germline CDR1 and CDR2 sequences are KGHSH and LQKENI. Trimming shortened V by 0 bases and J by 6 bases, and 17 bases separated the two germline ends. The CDR3: CASSPPIGTPVDGYTF. DNA for the CDR3: TGTGCCAGCTCACCACCGATTGGTACACCCGTGGATGGCTACACCTTC.

V gene TRBV6-4 combines with J gene TRBJ2-2, with D maybe TRBD1 (5 bases). V dropped 8 bases and J dropped 1 base, with 11 bases sitting between them. The CDR3 contains 14 residues. Germline lookup yields CDR1 MRHNA and CDR2 SNTAGT. The CDR3 is CASSEQENTGELFF. The CDR3 region has the DNA TGTGCCAGCTCGGAACAGGAGAACACCGGGGAGCTGTTTTTT.

The chain has TRBV6-1 and TRBJ1-1; 9 nucleotides align to TRBD1. The germline V gene has CDR1 MNHNS and CDR2 SASEGT. Trimming took 6 bases from V and 6 from J; bases not matched to a gene: 8. This CDR3 is built from 14 residues. CDR3 loop: CASSAGTGLAEAFF. The CDR3 DNA sequence: TGTGCCAGCAGCGCCGGGACAGGGTTGGCTGAAGCTTTCTTT.

The chain is built from TRBV7-8 and TRBJ2-2, with no clear D. Trimming left V 4 bases short and J 1 base short, with 10 bases between. The CDR3 is 15 amino acids. The germline V gene has CDR1 SGHVS and CDR2 FQNEAQ. The chain's CDR3 is CASSYESLNTGELFF. The CDR3 region has the DNA TGTGCCAGCAGCTATGAGTCTTTGAACACCGGGGAGCTGTTTTTT.

This clone appeared a few times. As DNA, the CDR3 is TGTGCCAGCACGGGACAAGGGAACACTGAAGCTTTCTTT. Its protein is CASTGQGNTEAFF. This chain joins TRBV11-2 and TRBJ1-1; D perhaps matches TRBD1 (6 bases). Germline V gene data show CDR1 as SGHAT and CDR2 as FQNNGV. This CDR3 has 13 residues. With 7 bases removed from V and 1 base from J, the gap between germline ends came to 10 bases.

The chain is built from TRBV4-3 and TRBJ2-2, with D perhaps matching TRBD1 (5 bases). Per the germline V gene, CDR1 is LGHNA and CDR2 is YSLEER. This CDR3 has 16 residues. With 0 bases removed from V and 3 bases from J, the gap between germline ends came to 11 bases. In DNA form, the CDR3 reads TGCGCCAGCAGCCAAGAGGCAGGGTACGACACCGGGGAGCTGTTTTTT. This translates into CASSQEAGYDTGELFF.

The V gene is TRBV28, the J gene TRBJ1-4; no clear D gene. V was trimmed by 1 base and J by 8 bases, leaving 11 bases between them. The CDR3 is 14 amino acids. Germline CDR1 reads MDHEN; CDR2 reads SYDVKM. This CDR3 is CASSLFYRGEKLFF. Written as DNA, the CDR3 is TGTGCCAGCAGTTTATTCTACAGAGGGGAAAAACTGTTTTTT. Complete variable domain (other parts from reference TRBV28 and TRBJ1-4): DVKVTQSSRYLVKRTGEKVFLECVQDMDHENMFWYRQDPGLGLRLIYFSYDVKMKEKGDIPEGYSVSREKKERFSLILESASTNQTSMYLCASSLFYRGEKLFFGSGTQLSVL.

The rearrangement uses TRBV5-1 and TRBJ2-2; 7 bases match TRBD2. This CDR3 has 16 amino acids. V lost 4 bases and J lost 2; bases outside the gene matches: 8. CDR1 and CDR2 from the germline V gene are SGHRS and YFSETQ. CDR3 residues: CASSPRLAYNTGELFF. The CDR3 DNA reads TGCGCCAGCAGCCCGAGACTAGCCTATAACACCGGGGAGCTGTTTTTT.

The CDR3 loop reads CAISENNEKLFF. The CDR3 nucleotides read TGTGCCATCAGTGAAAATAATGAAAAACTGTTTTTT. The chain couples TRBV10-3 to TRBJ1-4; no reliable D call. The germline V gene encodes CDR1 ENHRY and CDR2 SYGVKD. The V end was cut by 3 bases, the J end by 4 bases, with 3 bases between. The CDR3 length is 12 residues.

This clone was seen once. The chain carries TRBV7-9 and TRBJ2-1; 8 bases map to TRBD1. CDR1 SEHNR and CDR2 FQNEAQ come from the germline V gene (reference sequence). The length of the CDR3 is 12 residues. Germline trimming cut 3 bases from V and 15 bases from J; bases unmatched to any gene: 7. The CDR3 here is CASSLQGAGGFF. The CDR3 DNA reads as TGTGCCAGCAGCTTGCAGGGGGCAGGAGGGTTCTTC. Full variable domain (remainder filled in from reference TRBV7-9 and TRBJ2-1): DTGVSQNPRHKITKRGQNVTFRCDPISEHNRLYWYRQTLGQGPEFLTYFQNEAQLEKSRLLSDRFSAERPKGSFSTLEIQRTEQGDSAMYLCASSLQGAGGFFGPGTRLTVL.

The V gene is TRBV15, the J gene TRBJ1-5, with TRBD1 matching 8 bases. V shed 5 bases, J shed 4 bases, and the junction held 16 bases outside the gene matches. The CDR3 runs 18 residues. CDR1 and CDR2 (germline): LNHNV, YYDKDF (reference sequence). The CDR3 sequence is CATSGRQGRGVRNQPQHF. The CDR3 nucleotides read TGTGCCACCAGCGGGAGACAGGGGCGGGGGGTGCGAAATCAGCCCCAGCATTTT.

A word on this clone: Being one base from a much bigger clone, this may be a read error. The V gene is TRBV6-5, the J gene TRBJ2-2; 10 bases fit TRBD2. Germline CDR1 is MNHEY and CDR2 is SVGAGI. The CDR3 contains 16 residues. The CDR3 loop is CASSYGFSGRMGGLFF. In DNA, the CDR3 is TGTGCCAGCAGTTACGGATTTAGCGGGAGGATGGGGGGGCTGTTTTTT.

The V call is TRBV14, the J call TRBJ2-5, with D hard to call. The DNA end favors TRBJ2-7, so the J call may be wrong. Germline assignment: CDR1 SGHDN and CDR2 FVKESK. The CDR3 spans 12 residues. CDR3 protein: CASSRERYEQYF. In DNA form, the CDR3 reads TGTGCCAGCAGCCGGGAACGCTACGAGCAGTACTTC.